The present entry profiles one T cell receptor beta chain with its context. Its antigen has not been determined. Base quality data are lacking; no much larger clone is found one base away. The sample comes from a study of cytomegalovirus exposure and HLA in healthy donors (dated by TCRdb to 2016 to 2017). For the wider study: A later analysis indicated that the 120 validation repertoires were generated on the platform also employed for the 720 or so repertoires of the first cohort. To predict cytomegalovirus infection status, the study combined high-throughput TCR immunosequencing, statistical association of individual TCRs with disease status, and machine learning. A separate validation cohort of 100 to 150 different subjects was used in addition to the approximately 640-subject first cohort. The study aimed to test whether cataloging public T cell receptors could reveal signatures of past pathogen exposure.

The donors belonged to the validation cohort of 120 subjects, which was separate from the roughly 700-subject first cohort. What the authors observed across the whole study: Cytomegalovirus status was reported to be diagnosed by the classifier with high specificity and sensitivity in both the original and validation cohorts. In vitro tests confirmed that a few of the cytomegalovirus-associated TCR beta chains recognize cytomegalovirus antigens. Subsequent analysis determined that TCRs grouped into clusters in the first cohort also showed a tendency toward co-occurrence across the 120 or so validation repertoires, and 94% of cluster scores exceeded 0. The authors suggested that the approach could potentially be extended to other disease states and immunological phenotypes. Most TCR sequences were seen in very few donors, while some public TCRs were found in many individuals. All 120 repertoires were used to score co-occurrence in the validation cohort in a later analysis, because that analysis had no HLA typing for the cohort. A total of 150 or so TCR beta chains were listed by the study as associated with cytomegalovirus.

The library relied on the immunoSEQ multiplex PCR assay. The paper's data handling went like this. A statistical classification framework was developed to diagnose cytomegalovirus status using the catalog of TCR beta chain sequences. The table comes from immuneACCESS by way of TCRdb, which keeps in-frame sequences with V and J called. Part of the clones is missing from these tables; in studies checked, under half for an unresolved V gene and the rest for unknown reasons. For V, J and clone size, that table is used; D and trimming come from the DNA. The sample table holds a few hundred thousand clones, of which around 86% were seen once. The biggest ten clones account for roughly 0.8% of the sample. The sample was PBMCs. The clonotype was recovered from a woman aged 18-35 years in good health and CMV-seronegative.

The bases read TGTGCCAGCAGTGACCCTCCGTCGCCCTCGGAGGGGTTTTTT. It translates as CASSDPPSPSEGFF. This chain is built from TRBV2 and TRBJ1-4; the D gene lacks a confident call. V drops 3 bases and J drops 16 bases, leaving 21 bases in between. According to the germline V gene, CDR1 reads SNHLY and CDR2 reads FYNNEI. The CDR3 spans 14 residues, from the cysteine through the phenylalanine. Only the CDR3 part of the read is kept: 42 bases, read in frame from the first base.